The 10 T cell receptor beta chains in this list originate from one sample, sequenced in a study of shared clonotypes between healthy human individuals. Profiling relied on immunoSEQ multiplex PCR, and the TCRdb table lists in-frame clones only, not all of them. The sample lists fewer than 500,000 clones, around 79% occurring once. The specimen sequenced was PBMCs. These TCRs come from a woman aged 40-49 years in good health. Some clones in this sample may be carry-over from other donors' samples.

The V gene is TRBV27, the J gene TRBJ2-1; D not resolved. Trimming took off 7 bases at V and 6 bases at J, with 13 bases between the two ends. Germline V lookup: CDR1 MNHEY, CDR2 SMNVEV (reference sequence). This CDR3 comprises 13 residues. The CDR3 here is CASTLVGANEQFF. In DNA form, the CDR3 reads TGTGCCAGCACCCTGGTTGGAGCCAATGAGCAGTTCTTC.

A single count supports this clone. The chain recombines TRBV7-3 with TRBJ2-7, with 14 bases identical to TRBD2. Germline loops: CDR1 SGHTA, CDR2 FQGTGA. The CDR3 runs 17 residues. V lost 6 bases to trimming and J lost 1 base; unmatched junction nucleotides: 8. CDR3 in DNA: TGTGCCAGCAGTCTGGGGACTAGCGGGAGTAAGTCCTACGAGCAGTACTTC. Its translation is CASSLGTSGSKSYEQYF.

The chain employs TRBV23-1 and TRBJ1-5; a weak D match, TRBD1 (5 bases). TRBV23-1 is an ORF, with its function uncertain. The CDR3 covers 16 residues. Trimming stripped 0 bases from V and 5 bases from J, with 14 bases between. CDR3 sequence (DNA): TGCGCCAGCAGTCAATCAGGGACGGTCAATTATCAGCCCCAGCATTTT. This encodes CASSQSGTVNYQPQHF.

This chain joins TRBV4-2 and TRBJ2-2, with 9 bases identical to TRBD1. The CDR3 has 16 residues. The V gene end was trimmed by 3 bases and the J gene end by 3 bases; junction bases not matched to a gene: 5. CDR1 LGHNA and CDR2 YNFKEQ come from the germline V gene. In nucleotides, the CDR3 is TGTGCCAGCAGCCAGAGGACAGGGGTGGACACCGGGGAGCTGTTTTTT. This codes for CASSQRTGVDTGELFF.

In DNA, the CDR3 is TGTGCCAGTAGTATACGGCGAGCGGACAGCACAGATACGCAGTATTTT. Its protein product is CASSIRRADSTDTQYF. The chain carries TRBV19 and TRBJ2-3, with a weak D call TRBD2 (5 bases). This CDR3 has 16 amino acids. The germline V gene has CDR1 LNHDA and CDR2 SQIVND (reference sequence). V lost 2 bases to trimming and J lost 0 bases, with 12 bases between them.

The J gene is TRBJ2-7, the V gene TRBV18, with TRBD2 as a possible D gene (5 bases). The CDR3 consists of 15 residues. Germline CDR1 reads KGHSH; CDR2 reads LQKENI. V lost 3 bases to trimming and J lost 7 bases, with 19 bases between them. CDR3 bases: TGTGCCAGCTCACCGGAGACGGGGAGCCCTGGGGAGCAGTACTTC. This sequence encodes CASSPETGSPGEQYF.

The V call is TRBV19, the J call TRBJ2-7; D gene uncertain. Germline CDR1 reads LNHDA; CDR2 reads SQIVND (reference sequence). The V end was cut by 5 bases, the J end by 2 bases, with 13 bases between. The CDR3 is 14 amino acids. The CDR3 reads CASSPGPPPYEQYF. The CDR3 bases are TGTGCCAGTAGTCCAGGACCCCCGCCCTACGAGCAGTACTTC.

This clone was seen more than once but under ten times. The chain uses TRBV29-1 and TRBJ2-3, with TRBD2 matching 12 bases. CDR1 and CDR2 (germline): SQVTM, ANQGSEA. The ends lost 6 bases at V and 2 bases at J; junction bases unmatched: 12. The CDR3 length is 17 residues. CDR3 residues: CSVQGRLAGVHTDTQYF. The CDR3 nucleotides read TGCAGCGTCCAGGGGCGACTAGCGGGAGTGCACACAGATACGCAGTATTTT.

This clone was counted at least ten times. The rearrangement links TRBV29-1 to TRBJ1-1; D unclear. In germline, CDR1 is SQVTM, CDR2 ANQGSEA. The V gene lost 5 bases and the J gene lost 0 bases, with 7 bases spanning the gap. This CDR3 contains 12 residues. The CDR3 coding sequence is TGCAGCGTTATCCCAATGAACACTGAAGCTTTCTTT. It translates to CSVIPMNTEAFF.

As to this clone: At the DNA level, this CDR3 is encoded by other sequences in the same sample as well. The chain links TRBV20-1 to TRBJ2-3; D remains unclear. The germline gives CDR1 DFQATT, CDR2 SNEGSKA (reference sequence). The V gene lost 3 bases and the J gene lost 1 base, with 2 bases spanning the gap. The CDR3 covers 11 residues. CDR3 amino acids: CSASGTDTQYF. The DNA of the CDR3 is TGCAGTGCTAGTGGCACAGATACGCAGTATTTT.